One T cell receptor (beta chain) is described in this entry. The data were obtained in a study of blood T cell repertoires in COVID-19. The table came from immunoSEQ multiplex PCR; TCRdb's copy has only in-frame clones and leaves some out. The data show about 180,000 clones, with about 83% seen just once and roughly 1.4% held by the top ten. The sequencing sample was made of peripheral blood. The receptor comes from a human donor in a cohort sampled during active COVID-19.

CDR3 nucleotides: TGTGCCAGCAGCTTACGGCAGGCGACAACCTACGAGCAGTACTTC. It translates to CASSLRQATTYEQYF. The rearrangement uses TRBV13 and TRBJ2-7; no clear D gene. The CDR3 is 15 amino acids. V lost 2 bases and J lost 2, with 13 bases in between. Germline CDR1 PRHDT, CDR2 FYEKMQ (reference sequence).